A selection of T cell receptor beta chains follows, all from one sample in a study of blood T cell repertoires in COVID-19. Produced via immunoSEQ multiplex PCR; TCRdb's table is partial and in-frame only. The sample contains 200,000 to 250,000 clones, about 90% of which appear only once. The sample comprised peripheral blood. The origin of the receptors is a young man with COVID-19, enrolled during active disease. Both conserved end residues are part of each CDR3. Fields, in order: J gene, V gene, D gene, clone size, CDR3 DNA, CDR3 protein. The D gene is left open where the match is weak. Only some rows state a clone size, as once, few, many or a class for expanded clones.

>TRBJ2-7|TRBV6-5|.|.
TGTGCCAGCAGTTACTTTGGGGAGGCCGAGCAGTACTTC
CASSYFGEAEQYF
>TRBJ1-3|TRBV23-1|TRBD1|.
TGCGCCAGCAGTCTGCCCTACAGGGGTGGAAACACCATATATTTT
CASSLPYRGGNTIYF
>TRBJ1-2|TRBV7-2|TRBD1|many
TGTGCCAGCAGCTTAGCGGGCAGGGGGTATGGCTACACCTTC
CASSLAGRGYGYTF
>TRBJ1-2|TRBV5-6|TRBD1|.
TGTGCCAGCAGCCCAGGGACAGGGGTCGGTAACTATGGCTACACCTTC
CASSPGTGVGNYGYTF
>TRBJ2-2|TRBV15|.|.
TGTGCCACCAGCAGAGATACGGTATCAAAGCTGTTTTTT
CATSRDTVSKLFF
>TRBJ1-1|TRBV7-2|.|.
TGTGCCAGCAGCTTAGGAGGGTGGGCTGAAGCTTTCTTT
CASSLGGWAEAFF
>TRBJ2-3|TRBV7-2|TRBD1|.
TGTGCCAGCAGCCCCCGGACAGGGAGAGGTGCAGATACGCAGTATTTT
CASSPRTGRGADTQYF
>TRBJ1-1|TRBV18|.|.
TGTGCCAGCTCACCACGACTCAAGAACACTGAAGCTTTCTTT
CASSPRLKNTEAFF
>TRBJ1-4|TRBV9|.|.
TGTGCCAGCAGCGTTTGGGCGACTAATGAAAAACTGTTTTTT
CASSVWATNEKLFF
>TRBJ2-7|TRBV6-5|.|.
TGTGCCAGCAGTCCTGACCGACAGAGATCCTACGAGCAGTACTTC
CASSPDRQRSYEQYF
>TRBJ1-2|TRBV19|TRBD1|.
TGTGCCAGTAGTATTGGACAGGGTGCTCACTATGGCTACACCTTC
CASSIGQGAHYGYTF
>TRBJ1-3|TRBV5-6|.|.
TGTGCCAGCAGCTTGGCGGTCAGGGAGGACACCATATATTTT
CASSLAVREDTIYF
>TRBJ1-2|TRBV7-6|.|.
TGTGCCAGCAACGGAGGGAGCGGCTACACCTTC
CASNGGSGYTF
>TRBJ2-7|TRBV19|.|.
TGTGCCAGTTTCCTCACCAGGGGGGTACCTCCCTACGAGCAGTACTTC
CASFLTRGVPPYEQYF
>TRBJ2-3|TRBV5-6|TRBD2|.
TGTGCCAGCAGCCGTAGGTTGGCGGGAGGGCCCTCAGATACGCAGTATTTT
CASSRRLAGGPSDTQYF
>TRBJ1-5|TRBV19|.|.
TGTGCCAGTAGTTATTCCGGCAATCAGCCCCAGCATTTT
CASSYSGNQPQHF
>TRBJ1-2|TRBV2|.|.
TGTGCCAGCAGTGAGAGTTGGTCCATCTATGGCTACACCTTC
CASSESWSIYGYTF
>TRBJ2-1|TRBV7-2|.|.
TGTGCCAGCAGCCAAGCGCGCCAGCAGTTCTTC
CASSQARQQFF
>TRBJ1-2|TRBV28|TRBD1|.
TGTGCCAGCATCCTGACAGGGGGGAACTATGGCTACACCTTC
CASILTGGNYGYTF
>TRBJ2-1|TRBV10-3|TRBD2|.
TGTGCCATCAGTGAGGGCTGGACTAGCGGGGGGGACAATGAGCAGTTCTTC
CAISEGWTSGGDNEQFF
>TRBJ1-4|TRBV24-1|.|.
TGTGCCACCAGTGACTTATTGAGTGAAAAACTGTTTTTT
CATSDLLSEKLFF
>TRBJ1-2|TRBV18|.|.
TGTGCCAGCTCACCACCGAGAGAACAGGGAAGGGGCTACACCTTC
CASSPPREQGRGYTF
>TRBJ1-2|TRBV29-1|.|.
TGCAGCGTTCGAGGGCCAGGGGCTGGGGCTAACTATGGCTACACCTTC
CSVRGPGAGANYGYTF
>TRBJ2-5|TRBV24-1|.|.
TGTGCCACCAGTGATCATGACTACTATCACTCATTTGGGACCCAGTACTTC
CATSDHDYYHSFGTQYF
>TRBJ1-6|TRBV28|TRBD1|.
TGTGCCAGCGCCTATTGGGGACAGGGCACTTTAGGGAATTCACCCCTCCACTTT
CASAYWGQGTLGNSPLHF
>TRBJ2-1|TRBV19|TRBD1|.
TGTGCCAGTAGTGAATCCAGGGGGCGGGATGAGCAGTTCTTC
CASSESRGRDEQFF
>TRBJ2-7|TRBV24-1|.|.
TGTGCCACCAGTGATTCCTTCCGGGTTTCGGGCGAGCAGTACTTC
CATSDSFRVSGEQYF
>TRBJ2-3|TRBV7-9|TRBD2|once
TGTGCCAGCAGCCCGTATAGCGGGGGGGGAGATACGCAGTATTTT
CASSPYSGGGDTQYF
>TRBJ2-7|TRBV7-9|.|.
TGTGCCAGCAGCTTATCCTCCAGCGTCGAGCAGTACTTC
CASSLSSSVEQYF
>TRBJ2-4|TRBV7-9|.|.
TGTGCCAGCAGCTCCCCCATCAGGACAAATGACATTCAGTACTTC
CASSSPIRTNDIQYF
>TRBJ1-1|TRBV12-3/TRBV12-4|.|few
TGTGCCAGCAGTTTGGGGCGTCAAGCTTTCTTT
CASSLGRQAFF
>TRBJ1-2|TRBV7-9|.|once
TGTGCCAGCAGCTCCCCCAGCGGTCCAAGGTTCTATGGCTACACCTTC
CASSSPSGPRFYGYTF
>TRBJ2-3|TRBV7-3|.|.
TGTGCCAGCAGCTTAGGTGCAGGGGGGTCTAGCACAGATACGCAGTATTTT
CASSLGAGGSSTDTQYF
>TRBJ1-5|TRBV3-1/TRBV3-2|.|.
TGTGCCAGCAGCCCCCACCCGCAGGGTCAGCCCCAGCATTTT
CASSPHPQGQPQHF
>TRBJ2-6|TRBV5-1|.|once
TGCGCCAGCAGCTTGGGGAGGGCCGCCTCTGGGGCCAACGTCCTGACTTTC
CASSLGRAASGANVLTF
>TRBJ1-1|TRBV5-4|.|.
TGTGCCAGCAGCTTGGGAGAAACAGGGTCTGAAGCTTTCTTT
CASSLGETGSEAFF
>TRBJ1-2|TRBV5-1|.|.
TGCGCCAGCAGCCCAACGCAGGGCTCTGGCTACACCTTC
CASSPTQGSGYTF